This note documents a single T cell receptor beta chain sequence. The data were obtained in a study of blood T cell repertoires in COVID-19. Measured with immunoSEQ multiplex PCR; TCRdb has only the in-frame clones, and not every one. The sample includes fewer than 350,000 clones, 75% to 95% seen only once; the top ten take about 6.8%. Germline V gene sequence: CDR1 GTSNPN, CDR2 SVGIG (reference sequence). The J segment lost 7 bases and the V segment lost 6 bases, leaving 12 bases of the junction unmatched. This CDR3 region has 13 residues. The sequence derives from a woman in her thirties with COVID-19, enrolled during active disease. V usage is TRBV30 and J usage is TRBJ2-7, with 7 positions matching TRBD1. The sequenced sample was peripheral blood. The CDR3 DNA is TGTGCCTGTTACAGGGGACCGGGCACGGAGCAGTACTTC. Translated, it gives CACYRGPGTEQYF.